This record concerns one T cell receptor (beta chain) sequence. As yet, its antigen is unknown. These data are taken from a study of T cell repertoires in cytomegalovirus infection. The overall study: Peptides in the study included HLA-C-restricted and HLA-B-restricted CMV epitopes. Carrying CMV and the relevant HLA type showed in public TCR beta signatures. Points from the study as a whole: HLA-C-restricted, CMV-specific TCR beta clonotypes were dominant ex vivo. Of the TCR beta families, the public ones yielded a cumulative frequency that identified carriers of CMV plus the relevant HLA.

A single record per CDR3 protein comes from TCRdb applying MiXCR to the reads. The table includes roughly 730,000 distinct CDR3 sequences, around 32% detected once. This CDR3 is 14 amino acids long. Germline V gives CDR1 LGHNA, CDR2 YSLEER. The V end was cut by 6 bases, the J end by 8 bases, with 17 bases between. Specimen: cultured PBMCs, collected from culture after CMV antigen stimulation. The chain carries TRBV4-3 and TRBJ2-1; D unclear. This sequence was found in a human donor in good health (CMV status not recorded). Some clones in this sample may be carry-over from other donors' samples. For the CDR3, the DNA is TGCGCCAGCAGGCCACCGGGCCGTGGGTATGAGCAGTTCTTC. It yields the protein CASRPPGRGYEQFF.